This T cell receptor (beta chain) originates from a study of blood T cells in healthy people across ages. To note about this clonotype: Its antigen remains unidentified.

The study drew donors from healthy Caucasian individuals in Russia aged roughly 6 to 100. Germline CDR1 reads MRHNA; CDR2 reads SNTAGT. This CDR3 has 15 residues. Trimming took 4 bases from V and 9 from J; bases not matched to a gene: 6. A J-beta primer mix and a sample-barcoded 5' primer were used in a second PCR of roughly 6 to 12 cycles. All cDNA molecules were each tagged by a template-switch adaptor with 12 random nucleotides. TCRdb recomputed calls from the 5' RACE reads with MiXCR, one row per CDR3 protein. The repertoire holds some 1.5 million distinct CDR3 sequences, with roughly two fifths as singletons. Study findings and constraints: The diversity estimates, figures obtained from one million T cells, were considered underestimates. Lack of knowledge of donor CMV status possibly confounded expanded clonotype changes.

This TCR was sampled from a woman aged 18-29 years in good health. The material sequenced was blood. The V gene is TRBV6-4, the J gene TRBJ2-1; 13 bases map to TRBD2. The CDR3: CASSGGLAGDSEQFF. The CDR3 nucleotides read TGTGCCAGCAGTGGAGGACTAGCGGGAGATAGTGAGCAGTTCTTC.